The text below deals with one T cell receptor (beta chain). This clonotype was seen ten or more times. The clone's antigen remains unknown. No base quality information exists; no much larger clone differs at one position. Per the germline V gene (reference sequence), MNHNY is the CDR1 and SVGAGI is the CDR2. V is cut back by 0 bases and J by 7 bases, with 8 bases in the junction unmatched. The CDR3 covers 17 residues, taking in both the cysteine and the phenylalanine. The DNA shown is the 51-base CDR3, in frame from base 1. The sample belongs to a study of T cells after yellow fever vaccination (dated by TCRdb to between 2018 and 2021). Some background on the complete study: The SMART-Seq v4 Ultra Low Input RNA kit was used to prepare libraries from fractions with low cell numbers. Blood was drawn at multiple timepoints before and after primary and secondary immunization, with bulk PBMC replicates and cell subsets isolated. Two healthy male donors, one aged 18 to 30 and one aged 30 to 40 years, made up the cohort. To track T-cell clones before and after primary and booster YFV17D yellow fever vaccination, bulk TCR alpha and beta repertoires were sequenced longitudinally. Summary of the overall study and its limitations: Because the study included only two donors, the extent to which the findings can be generalized is limited. After the booster, most of the clones that had expanded following primary vaccination were detected again (approximately 95% of CD4 and 80% to 90% of CD8), which suggests that memory was broadly maintained. A small share of clonotypes occurred in both CD4 and CD8 compartments, likely arising from convergent recombination. Computational filtering was needed because FACS-sorted repertoires could contain abundant contaminating clonotypes from the bulk population. Compared with the primary T-cell response, the secondary T-cell response was weaker but faster, peaking on day 5 rather than day 15.

According to the study, the label for this sample's treatment or condition signals: live attenuated yellow fever vaccine strain. At every blood-draw timepoint, two biological replicates of bulk PBMCs were collected. A standard Ficoll-Paque protocol was used to isolate PBMCs from peripheral blood. TriZol was used to extract RNA from bulk PBMCs, CD4 and CD8 fractions, and dextramer-positive and dextramer-negative fractions. The sequencer was an Illumina NovaSeq 6000. TCR cDNA was made using 5'RACE template switching, a step that added a universal primer site and unique molecular identifiers. Priming of cDNA synthesis was performed from both the TCR alpha and TCR beta constant segments. Library amplification involved two PCR steps, and the second step added sample barcodes and sequencing adapters. Sequencing of the libraries was done on either Illumina HiSeq 2500 (2x100 bp) or NovaSeq (2x150 bp). The paper's processing steps were these. Demultiplexing of reads and collapsing into UMI consensus sequences were performed with MIGEC, and V(D)J alignment was carried out with MiXCR. Clonotypes responding to the vaccine were identified with edgeR on replicate PBMC samples, with the criteria of FDR below 0.01 and a log2 fold change above 5 up to day 15. Each bulk clonotype received a CD4 or CD8 identity based on whether the sequenced CD4 or CD8 repertoire contained that clonotype at higher abundance. The public reads were run again by TCRdb, first through fastp at Q25 and then through MiXCR, and only productive beta chains were kept. Rows merge per CDR3 protein into single entries with the most common DNA and genes. TCRdb's processing, not the authors' own work, is the source of the V and J calls. In this sample the table shows some 320,000 distinct CDR3 sequences, 3.5% to 5% of which occur a single time. The ten largest clonotypes hold just under 20% of the sample.

The material was PBMCs, obtained 15 days after the yellow fever booster vaccination. The chain links TRBV6-6 with TRBJ2-2; the junction holds 10 bases that match TRBD2. The TCR originated in a young man who received the YFV17D yellow fever vaccine. Here is the DNA: TGTGCCAGCAGTTACTCGAGTAGCGGGGGGCGTAACGGGGAGCTGTTTTTT. It is translated as CASSYSSSGGRNGELFF.